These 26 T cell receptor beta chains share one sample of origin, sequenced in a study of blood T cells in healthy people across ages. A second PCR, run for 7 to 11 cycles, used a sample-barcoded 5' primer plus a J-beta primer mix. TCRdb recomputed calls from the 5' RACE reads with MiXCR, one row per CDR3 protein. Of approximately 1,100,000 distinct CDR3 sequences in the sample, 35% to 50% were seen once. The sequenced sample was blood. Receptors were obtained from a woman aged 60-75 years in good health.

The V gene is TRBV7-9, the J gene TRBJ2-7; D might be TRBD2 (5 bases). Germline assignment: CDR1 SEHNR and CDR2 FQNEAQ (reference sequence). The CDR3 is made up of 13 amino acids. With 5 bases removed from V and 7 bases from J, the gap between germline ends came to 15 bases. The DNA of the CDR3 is TGTGCCAGCAGCCCCGGGGTAATCGGAGAGCAGTACTTC. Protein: CASSPGVIGEQYF.

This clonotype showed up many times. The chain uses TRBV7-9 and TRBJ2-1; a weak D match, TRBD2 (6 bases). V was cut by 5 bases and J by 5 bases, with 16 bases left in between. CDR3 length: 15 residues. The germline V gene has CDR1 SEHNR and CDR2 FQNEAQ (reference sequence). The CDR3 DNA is TGTGCCAGCAGCGCCCGACTAGAATCCAACAATGAGCAGTTCTTC. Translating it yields CASSARLESNNEQFF. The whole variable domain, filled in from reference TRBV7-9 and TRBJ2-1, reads DTGVSQNPRHKITKRGQNVTFRCDPISEHNRLYWYRQTLGQGPEFLTYFQNEAQLEKSRLLSDRFSAERPKGSFSTLEIQRTEQGDSAMYLCASSARLESNNEQFFGPGTRLTVL.

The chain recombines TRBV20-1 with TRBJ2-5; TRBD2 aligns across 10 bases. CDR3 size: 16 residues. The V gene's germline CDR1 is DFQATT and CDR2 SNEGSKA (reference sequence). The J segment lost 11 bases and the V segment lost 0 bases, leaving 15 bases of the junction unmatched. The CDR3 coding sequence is TGCAGTGCTAGAGATCCGGCAGGCGGGACTAGCGCGGAGCAGTACTTC. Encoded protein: CSARDPAGGTSAEQYF.

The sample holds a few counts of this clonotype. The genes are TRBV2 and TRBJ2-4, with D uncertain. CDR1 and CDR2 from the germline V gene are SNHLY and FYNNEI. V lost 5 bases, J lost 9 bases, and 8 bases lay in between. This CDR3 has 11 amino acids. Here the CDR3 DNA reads TGTGCCAGCAGTTTGATGGGCATTCAGTACTTC. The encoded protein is CASSLMGIQYF.

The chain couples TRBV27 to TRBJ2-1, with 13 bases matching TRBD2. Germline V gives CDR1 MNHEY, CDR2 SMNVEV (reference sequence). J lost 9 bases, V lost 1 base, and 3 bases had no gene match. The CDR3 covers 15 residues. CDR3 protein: CASSLWTSGRREQFF. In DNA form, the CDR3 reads TGTGCCAGCAGTTTATGGACTAGCGGGAGACGTGAGCAGTTCTTC.

The CDR3 DNA is TGCAGTGCTAGAGGGGCGCCCTGGAATGAGCAGTTCTTC. Translated, it gives CSARGAPWNEQFF. V usage is TRBV20-1 and J usage is TRBJ2-1; D remains unclear. The CDR3 totals 13 residues. The V gene lost 1 base and the J gene lost 7 bases, with 11 bases spanning the gap. The germline gives CDR1 DFQATT, CDR2 SNEGSKA (reference sequence).

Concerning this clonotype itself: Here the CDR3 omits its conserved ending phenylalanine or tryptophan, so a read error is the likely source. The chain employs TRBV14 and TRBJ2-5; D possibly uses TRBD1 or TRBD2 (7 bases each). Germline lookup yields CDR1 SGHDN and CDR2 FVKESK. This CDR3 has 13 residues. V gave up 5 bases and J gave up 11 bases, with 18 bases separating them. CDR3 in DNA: TGTGCCAGCAGCAGAACAGGGGAGGGAGAGCAGTACTTA. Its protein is CASSRTGEGEQYL.

CDR3 DNA sequence: TGCGCCAGCAGCTTCGGCCCCTCGGGCACCGGGGAGCTGTTTTTT. It translates to CASSFGPSGTGELFF. V and J are TRBV5-1 and TRBJ2-2; D remains unclear. Trimming pared 2 bases from V and 4 bases from J, leaving 12 bases between. This CDR3 contains 15 residues. The germline V gene encodes CDR1 SGHRS and CDR2 YFSETQ. The complete variable domain, with remaining parts taken from reference TRBV5-1 and TRBJ2-2, reads KAGVTQTPRYLIKTRGQQVTLSCSPISGHRSVSWYQQTPGQGLQFLFEYFSETQRNKGNFPGRFSGRQFSNSRSEMNVSTLELGDSALYLCASSFGPSGTGELFFGEGSRLTVL.

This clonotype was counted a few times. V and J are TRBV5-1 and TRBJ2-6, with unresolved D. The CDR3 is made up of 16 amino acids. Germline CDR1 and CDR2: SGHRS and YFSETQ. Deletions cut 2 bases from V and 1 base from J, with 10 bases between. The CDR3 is CASSFLALSGANVLTF. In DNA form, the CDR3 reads TGCGCCAGCAGCTTTTTGGCCCTTTCTGGGGCCAACGTCCTGACTTTC. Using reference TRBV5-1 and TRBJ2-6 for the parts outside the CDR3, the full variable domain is KAGVTQTPRYLIKTRGQQVTLSCSPISGHRSVSWYQQTPGQGLQFLFEYFSETQRNKGNFPGRFSGRQFSNSRSEMNVSTLELGDSALYLCASSFLALSGANVLTFGAGSRLTVL.

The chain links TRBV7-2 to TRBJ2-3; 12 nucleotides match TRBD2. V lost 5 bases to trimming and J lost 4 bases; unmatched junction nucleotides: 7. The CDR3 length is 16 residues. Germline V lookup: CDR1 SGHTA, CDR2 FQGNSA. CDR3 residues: CASSTGLAGRPDTQYF. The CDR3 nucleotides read TGTGCCAGCAGCACCGGACTAGCGGGGAGGCCAGATACGCAGTATTTT. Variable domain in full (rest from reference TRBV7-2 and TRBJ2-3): GAGVSQSPSNKVTEKGKDVELRCDPISGHTALYWYRQSLGQGLEFLIYFQGNSAPDKSGLPSDRFSAERTGGSVSTLTIQRTQQEDSAVYLCASSTGLAGRPDTQYFGPGTRLTVL.

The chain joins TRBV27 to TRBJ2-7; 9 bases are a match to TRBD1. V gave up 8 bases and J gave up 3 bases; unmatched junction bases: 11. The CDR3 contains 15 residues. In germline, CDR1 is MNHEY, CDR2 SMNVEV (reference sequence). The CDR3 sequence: CASQGQGQYFYEQYF. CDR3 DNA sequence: TGTGCCAGCCAAGGACAGGGGCAATATTTCTACGAGCAGTACTTC.

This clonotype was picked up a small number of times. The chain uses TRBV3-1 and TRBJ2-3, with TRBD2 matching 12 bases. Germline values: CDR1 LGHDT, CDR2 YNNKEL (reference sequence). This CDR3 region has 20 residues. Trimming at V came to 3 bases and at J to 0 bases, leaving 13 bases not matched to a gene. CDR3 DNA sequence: TGTGCCAGCAGCCAGGGCTTCCCGGGACTAGCGGGTCTTAGCACAGATACGCAGTATTTT. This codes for CASSQGFPGLAGLSTDTQYF.

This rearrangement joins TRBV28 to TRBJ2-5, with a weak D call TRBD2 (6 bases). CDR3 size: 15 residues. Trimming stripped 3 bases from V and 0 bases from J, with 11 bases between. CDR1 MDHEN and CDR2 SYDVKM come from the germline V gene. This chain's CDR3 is CASSLPSEYQETQYF. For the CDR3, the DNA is TGTGCCAGCAGTTTGCCTAGCGAGTACCAAGAGACCCAGTACTTC.

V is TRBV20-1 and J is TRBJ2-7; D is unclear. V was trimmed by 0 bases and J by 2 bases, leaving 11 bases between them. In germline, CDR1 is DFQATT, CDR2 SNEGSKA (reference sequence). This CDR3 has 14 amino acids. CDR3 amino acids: CSARDRNPPYEQYF. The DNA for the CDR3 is TGCAGTGCTAGAGACAGGAACCCTCCCTACGAGCAGTACTTC.

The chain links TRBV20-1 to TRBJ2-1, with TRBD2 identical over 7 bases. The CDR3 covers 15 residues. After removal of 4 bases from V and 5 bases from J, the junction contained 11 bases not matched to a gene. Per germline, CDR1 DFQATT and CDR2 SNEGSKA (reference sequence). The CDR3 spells CSANKVTSPHNEQFF. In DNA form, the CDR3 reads TGCAGTGCTAATAAGGTGACTAGCCCTCACAATGAGCAGTTCTTC.

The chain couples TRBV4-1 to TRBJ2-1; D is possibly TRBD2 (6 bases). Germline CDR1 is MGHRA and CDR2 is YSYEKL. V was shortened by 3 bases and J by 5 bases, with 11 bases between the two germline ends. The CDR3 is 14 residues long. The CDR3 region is CASSQSSENNEQFF. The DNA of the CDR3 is TGCGCCAGCAGCCAGTCTAGCGAGAACAATGAGCAGTTCTTC.

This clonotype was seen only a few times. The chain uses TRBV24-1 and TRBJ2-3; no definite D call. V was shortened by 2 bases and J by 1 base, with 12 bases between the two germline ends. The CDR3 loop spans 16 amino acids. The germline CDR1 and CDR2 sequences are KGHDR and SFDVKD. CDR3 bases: TGTGCCACCAGTGATTCCCCACGGACCGGCACAGATACGCAGTATTTT. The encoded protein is CATSDSPRTGTDTQYF.

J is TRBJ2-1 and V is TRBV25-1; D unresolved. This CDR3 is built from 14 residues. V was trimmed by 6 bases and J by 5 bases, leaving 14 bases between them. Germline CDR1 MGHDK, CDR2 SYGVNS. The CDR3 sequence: CASRAPGSHNEQFF. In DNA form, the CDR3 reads TGTGCCAGCAGGGCTCCTGGCAGTCACAATGAGCAGTTCTTC.

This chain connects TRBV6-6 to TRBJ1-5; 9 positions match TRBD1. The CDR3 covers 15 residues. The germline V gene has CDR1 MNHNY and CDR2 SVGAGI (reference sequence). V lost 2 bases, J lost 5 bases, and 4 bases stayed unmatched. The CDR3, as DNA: TGTGCCAGCAGTTACAACCGGGACAGGGATCAGCCCCAGCATTTT. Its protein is CASSYNRDRDQPQHF.

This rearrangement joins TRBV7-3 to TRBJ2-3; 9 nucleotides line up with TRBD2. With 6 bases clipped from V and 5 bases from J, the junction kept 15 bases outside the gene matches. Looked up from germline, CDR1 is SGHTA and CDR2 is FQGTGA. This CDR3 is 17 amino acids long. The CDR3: CASSLNLASGAGDTQYF. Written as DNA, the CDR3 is TGTGCCAGCAGTCTGAATCTTGCTAGCGGGGCTGGAGATACGCAGTATTTT.

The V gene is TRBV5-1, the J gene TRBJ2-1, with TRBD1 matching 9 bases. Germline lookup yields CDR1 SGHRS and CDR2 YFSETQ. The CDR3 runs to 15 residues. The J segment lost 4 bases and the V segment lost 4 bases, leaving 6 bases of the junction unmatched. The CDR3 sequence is CASSTTGTGYNEQFF. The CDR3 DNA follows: TGCGCCAGCAGCACGACCGGGACAGGGTACAATGAGCAGTTCTTC. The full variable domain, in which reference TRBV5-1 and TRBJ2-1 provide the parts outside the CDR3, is KAGVTQTPRYLIKTRGQQVTLSCSPISGHRSVSWYQQTPGQGLQFLFEYFSETQRNKGNFPGRFSGRQFSNSRSEMNVSTLELGDSALYLCASSTTGTGYNEQFFGPGTRLTVL.

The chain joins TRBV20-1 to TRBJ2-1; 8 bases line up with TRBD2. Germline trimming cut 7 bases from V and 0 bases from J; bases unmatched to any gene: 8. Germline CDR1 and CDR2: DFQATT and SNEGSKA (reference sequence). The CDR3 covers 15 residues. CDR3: CSVGSGASSYNEQFF. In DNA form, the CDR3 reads TGCAGTGTCGGTAGCGGGGCAAGCTCCTACAATGAGCAGTTCTTC.

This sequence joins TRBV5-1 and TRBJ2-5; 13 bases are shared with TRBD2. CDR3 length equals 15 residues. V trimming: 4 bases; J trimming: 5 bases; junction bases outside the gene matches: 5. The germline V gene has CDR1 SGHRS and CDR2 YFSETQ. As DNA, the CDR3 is TGCGCCAGCAGCCAGGGACTAGCGGGACAGGAGACCCAGTACTTC. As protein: CASSQGLAGQETQYF. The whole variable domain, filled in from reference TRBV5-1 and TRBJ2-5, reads KAGVTQTPRYLIKTRGQQVTLSCSPISGHRSVSWYQQTPGQGLQFLFEYFSETQRNKGNFPGRFSGRQFSNSRSEMNVSTLELGDSALYLCASSQGLAGQETQYFGPGTRLLVL.

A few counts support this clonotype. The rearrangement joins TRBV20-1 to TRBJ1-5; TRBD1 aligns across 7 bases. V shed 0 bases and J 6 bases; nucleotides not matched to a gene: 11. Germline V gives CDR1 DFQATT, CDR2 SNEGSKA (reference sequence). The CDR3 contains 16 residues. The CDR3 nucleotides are TGCAGTGCTAGAGAGACGAAGACAGGGAGGCGTCAGCCCCAGCATTTT. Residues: CSARETKTGRRQPQHF.

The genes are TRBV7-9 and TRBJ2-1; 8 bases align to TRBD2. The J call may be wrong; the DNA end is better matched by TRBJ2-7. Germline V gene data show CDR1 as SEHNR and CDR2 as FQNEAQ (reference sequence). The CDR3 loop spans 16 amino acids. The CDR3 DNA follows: TGTGCCAGCAGCCCGATAGCGGGACGTTCCTACAATGAGCAGTACTTC. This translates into CASSPIAGRSYNEQYF.

CDR3 protein: CASSEDPKPYNEQYF. The CDR3 region has the DNA TGTGCCAGCAGTGAAGACCCTAAACCGTACAATGAGCAGTACTTC. The rearrangement uses TRBV6-1 and TRBJ2-1; D unresolved. The DNA end is a closer match to TRBJ2-7, so the J assignment may be wrong. Germline assignment: CDR1 MNHNS and CDR2 SASEGT. The CDR3 is 15 amino acids.